The next 12 T cell receptor beta chains were all read from a single sample in a study of blood T cells in healthy people across ages. Combining a sample-barcoded 5' primer with a J-beta primer mix, a second PCR ran for 7 to 11 cycles. TCRdb reanalysed the 5' RACE reads using MiXCR and keeps one entry per CDR3 protein. This table has fewer than 1,000,000 distinct CDR3 sequences, around 42% appearing once. Input material: blood. The receptors shown here come from a man aged 60 to 69 in good health.

This chain uses TRBV19 with TRBJ1-5, with D unresolved. This CDR3 spans 15 amino acids. Trimming took 1 base from V and 4 from J, leaving 11 bases between them. Germline V gene data show CDR1 as LNHDA and CDR2 as SQIVND (reference sequence). CDR3: CASSIVRTTNQPQHF. The CDR3 bases are TGTGCCAGTAGTATAGTAAGGACGACTAATCAGCCCCAGCATTTT. The entire variable domain, with the rest obtained from reference TRBV19 and TRBJ1-5, is as follows: DGGITQSPKYLFRKEGQNVTLSCEQNLNHDAMYWYRQDPGQGLRLIYYSQIVNDFQKGDIAEGYSVSREKKESFPLTVTSAQKNPTAFYLCASSIVRTTNQPQHFGDGTRLSIL.

This clonotype was counted only a few times. The chain has TRBV9 and TRBJ2-1, with D perhaps TRBD1 (5 bases). The CDR3 sequence is 14 residues long. Trimming took 3 bases from V and 10 from J, leaving 17 bases between them. In germline, CDR1 is SGDLS, CDR2 YYNGEE. CDR3 in DNA: TGTGCCAGCAGCGGGGAAGTGGGGCCAGGAGAGCAGTTCTTC. This codes for CASSGEVGPGEQFF.

This clonotype was counted only a few times. This may stem from a read error, because a much larger clone lies one nucleotide away. The chain combines TRBV7-2 with TRBJ2-2, with 8 nucleotides matching TRBD2. The CDR3 runs 16 residues. V was clipped by 1 base and J by 5 bases; unmatched bases: 6. Germline V gives CDR1 SGHTA, CDR2 FQGNSA. The CDR3 sequence is CASSLGGTSVTGELFF. CDR3 nucleotide sequence: TGTGCCAGCAGCTTAGGAGGGACTAGTGTGACCGGGGAGCTGTTTTTT.

The sample holds a few counts of this clonotype. The chain links TRBV11-2 to TRBJ2-5; D tentatively fits TRBD1 or TRBD2 (5 bases each). This CDR3 is built from 14 residues. From germline, CDR1 is SGHAT and CDR2 FQNNGV. Trimming removed 6 bases at V and 3 bases at J, with 14 bases between. The CDR3 loop reads CASRRPGRKETQYF. For the CDR3, the DNA is TGTGCCAGCAGGCGACCGGGACGCAAAGAGACCCAGTACTTC.

This chain links TRBV28 with TRBJ2-5, with 8 bases fitting TRBD1. With the DNA end fitting TRBJ2-7 better, the J assignment may be wrong. CDR1 is MDHEN, CDR2 SYDVKM, per germline. This CDR3 has 14 residues. The CDR3 protein is CASSTAGGGNEQYF. In DNA, the CDR3 is TGTGCCAGCAGTACGGCAGGGGGCGGCAACGAGCAGTACTTC.

The chain links TRBV29-1 to TRBJ2-7, with 10 bases matching TRBD2. Germline values: CDR1 SQVTM, CDR2 ANQGSEA. This CDR3 contains 14 residues. Trimming took 2 bases from V and 7 from J; bases not matched to a gene: 8. CDR3 protein: CSVEPSGGLGEQYF. CDR3 DNA: TGCAGCGTTGAACCTAGCGGGGGTCTAGGAGAGCAGTACTTC.

With respect to this clonotype: A clone one base away is much larger, so this may be a read error. The V and J genes are TRBV25-1 and TRBJ2-7, with 8 bases identical to TRBD1. The J segment lost 1 base and the V segment lost 6 bases, leaving 5 bases of the junction unmatched. Germline V CDR1 and CDR2: MGHDK, SYGVNS. The CDR3 is 14 amino acids. The CDR3 reads CASSAQGDSYEQYF. The CDR3 DNA reads as TGTGCCAGCAGCGCACAGGGGGATTCCTACGAGCAGTACTTC.

The CDR3 nucleotides read TGCAGTGCTAGAGATCGTAGCGGGGGGAACACCTACGAGCAGTACTTC. Translation: CSARDRSGGNTYEQYF. The chain links TRBV20-1 to TRBJ2-7; 10 bases line up with TRBD2. Germline assignment: CDR1 DFQATT and CDR2 SNEGSKA (reference sequence). V shed 0 bases and J 2 bases; nucleotides not matched to a gene: 7. This CDR3 has 16 amino acids.

The J gene is TRBJ2-5, the V gene TRBV7-9; a possible D gene is TRBD2 (5 bases). CDR1 and CDR2 from the germline V gene are SEHNR and FQNEAQ (reference sequence). V lost 1 base and J 11 bases, leaving 20 bases between the germline ends. The CDR3 is made up of 15 amino acids. The CDR3 reads CASSLVSGVPNEQYF. The CDR3, as DNA: TGTGCCAGCAGCTTAGTGAGCGGAGTACCCAATGAGCAGTACTTC. Full variable domain (missing parts from reference TRBV7-9 and TRBJ2-5): DTGVSQNPRHKITKRGQNVTFRCDPISEHNRLYWYRQTLGQGPEFLTYFQNEAQLEKSRLLSDRFSAERPKGSFSTLEIQRTEQGDSAMYLCASSLVSGVPNEQYFGPGTRLLVL.

V gene TRBV3-1 combines with J gene TRBJ1-2; 7 bases fit TRBD1. V shed 2 bases, J shed 3 bases, and the junction held 6 bases outside the gene matches. The V gene's germline CDR1 is LGHDT and CDR2 YNNKEL (reference sequence). This CDR3 contains 15 residues. CDR3 loop: CASSQPGQVDYGYTF. Written as DNA, the CDR3 is TGTGCCAGCAGCCAACCAGGACAGGTTGACTATGGCTACACCTTC.

The CDR3: CASSQAPGQGLYEQYF. The CDR3 DNA reads as TGCGCCAGCAGCCAAGCCCCGGGACAGGGGCTCTACGAGCAGTACTTC. The chain recombines TRBV4-1 with TRBJ2-7; TRBD1 aligns across 10 bases. The V gene end was trimmed by 1 base and the J gene end by 3 bases; junction bases not matched to a gene: 6. Germline-derived CDR1 and CDR2 are MGHRA and YSYEKL. The CDR3 contains 16 residues.

Only one count was recorded for this clonotype. The V call is TRBV2, the J call TRBJ1-4; no definite D call. The CDR3 spans 14 residues. The V and J ends lost 8 bases and 0 bases respectively, with 10 bases between them. Germline V gives CDR1 SNHLY, CDR2 FYNNEI. The CDR3 sequence is CASLTRPTNEKLFF. The CDR3 nucleotides are TGTGCCAGCCTCACAAGGCCAACTAATGAAAAACTGTTTTTT.